The 30 T cell receptor beta chains in this list originate from one sample, sequenced in a study of blood T cell repertoires in COVID-19. TCRdb's table, derived via immunoSEQ multiplex PCR, lists solely in-frame clones and lacks some. Among some 140,000 clones listed, roughly 84% were seen once. Material for sequencing was peripheral blood. The receptors come from a man in his 60s with COVID-19, enrolled during active disease.

The chain has TRBV5-6 and TRBJ2-7; D may be TRBD1 (5 bases). Germline V lookup: CDR1 SGHDT, CDR2 YYEEEE. The CDR3 extends over 15 amino acids. Trimming pared 2 bases from V and 4 bases from J, leaving 16 bases between. CDR3 bases: TGTGCCAGCAGCTTTTTGGGGCCGTCTAATTACGAGCAGTACTTC. This codes for CASSFLGPSNYEQYF.

In DNA form, the CDR3 reads TGTGCCAGCAGACATAACACCGGGGAGCTGTTTTTT. Translation: CASRHNTGELFF. The chain links TRBV7-6 to TRBJ2-2; D is unclear. Trimming took 6 bases from V and 2 from J, leaving 4 bases between them. The CDR3 covers 12 residues. Germline V gives CDR1 SGHVS, CDR2 FNYEAQ.

The CDR3 DNA reads TGTGCCAGCAGTGATTCAGTTCGAGAGACCCAGTACTTC. Protein product: CASSDSVRETQYF. The rearrangement joins TRBV25-1 to TRBJ2-5; D call uncertain. Trimming removed 3 bases at V and 4 bases at J, with 9 bases between. The CDR3 is 13 amino acids. CDR1 MGHDK and CDR2 SYGVNS come from the germline V gene.

J is TRBJ1-4 and V is TRBV7-9, with TRBD1 identical over 7 bases. The CDR3 runs 16 residues. Germline CDR1 SEHNR, CDR2 FQNEAQ (reference sequence). Losses at the gene ends were 3 bases for V and 4 bases for J; bases not matched to a gene: 8. The CDR3 loop reads CASSFQGGRGNEKLFF. Here the CDR3 DNA reads TGTGCCAGCAGCTTTCAAGGGGGCCGCGGTAATGAAAAACTGTTTTTT.

The CDR3 DNA sequence: TGTGCCAGCAGCGTAGGGCGACAGTTGAACACTGAAGCTTTCTTT. It encodes CASSVGRQLNTEAFF. This chain connects TRBV9 to TRBJ1-1, with TRBD1 as a possible D gene (5 bases). Trimming pared 0 bases from V and 0 bases from J, leaving 9 bases between. Germline CDR1 SGDLS, CDR2 YYNGEE. The CDR3 spans 15 residues.

This chain joins TRBV25-1 and TRBJ2-3; 12 bases are a match to TRBD1. Germline values: CDR1 MGHDK, CDR2 SYGVNS. V gave up 2 bases and J gave up 6 bases; unmatched junction bases: 3. This CDR3 has 15 residues. CDR3 sequence reads: CASSEGTGGADTQYF. DNA of the CDR3: TGTGCCAGCAGTGAAGGGACAGGGGGCGCGGATACGCAGTATTTT. Complete variable domain (other parts from reference TRBV25-1 and TRBJ2-3): EADIYQTPRYLVIGTGKKITLECSQTMGHDKMYWYQQDPGMELHLIHYSYGVNSTEKGDLSSESTVSRIRTEHFPLTLESARPSHTSQYLCASSEGTGGADTQYFGPGTRLTVL.

The rearrangement joins TRBV4-3 to TRBJ2-5; D perhaps matches TRBD1 (6 bases). The ends were cut back, 3 bases at V and 5 bases at J, with 25 bases in the middle. The CDR3 extends over 18 amino acids. Germline V gives CDR1 LGHNA, CDR2 YSLEER. Here the CDR3 reads CASSQERSGQGSMETQYF. In nucleotides, the CDR3 is TGCGCCAGCAGCCAGGAGAGGTCCGGGCAGGGGAGTATGGAGACCCAGTACTTC.

J is TRBJ1-4 and V is TRBV7-2; D not resolved. CDR1 is SGHTA, CDR2 FQGNSA, per germline. Trimming left V 1 base short and J 5 bases short, with 11 bases between. The CDR3 is 15 residues long. CDR3 residues: CASSLVAERNEKLFF. In nucleotides, the CDR3 is TGTGCCAGCAGCTTAGTCGCCGAACGGAATGAAAAACTGTTTTTT.

This clone was counted a few times. The rearrangement links TRBV6-4 to TRBJ2-2, with TRBD2 identical over 10 bases. The trim removed 7 bases at V and 1 base at J, leaving 3 bases unmatched. Germline V gives CDR1 MRHNA, CDR2 SNTAGT. The CDR3 covers 15 residues. CDR3 sequence (DNA): TGTGCCAGCAAACCTAGCGGGGGGAACACCGGGGAGCTGTTTTTT. It translates to CASKPSGGNTGELFF.

The V and J genes are TRBV18 and TRBJ2-4; 9 bases fit TRBD2. V shed 3 bases, J shed 5 bases, and the junction held 8 bases outside the gene matches. Germline V gene sequence: CDR1 KGHSH, CDR2 LQKENI. CDR3 length equals 16 residues. CDR3: CASSPTLTSGENIQYF. The CDR3 region has the DNA TGTGCCAGCTCACCGACATTGACTAGCGGAGAAAACATTCAGTACTTC.

For the CDR3, the DNA is TGTGCCAGCAGTCCATTAAGGGGGGACAGGTCCTATGGCTACACCTTC. It yields the protein CASSPLRGDRSYGYTF. The chain recombines TRBV27 with TRBJ1-2; 8 bases are shared with TRBD1. The germline gives CDR1 MNHEY, CDR2 SMNVEV (reference sequence). Losses at the gene ends were 5 bases for V and 4 bases for J; bases not matched to a gene: 12. The CDR3 has 16 amino acids.

This chain uses TRBV6-5 with TRBJ2-7; D is perhaps TRBD1 (8 bases). Trimming took off 0 bases at V and 6 bases at J, with 18 bases between the two ends. Germline CDR1 is MNHEY and CDR2 is SVGAGI. The CDR3 spans 16 residues. CDR3 nucleotides: TGTGCCAGCAGTTACTCAGGCAGGGGGCGCGGGAGCGAGCAGTACTTC. Its translation is CASSYSGRGRGSEQYF.

The sample holds one count of this clone. V is TRBV5-6 and J is TRBJ1-1, with D possibly matching TRBD1 (5 bases). Germline-derived CDR1 and CDR2 are SGHDT and YYEEEE. The V end was cut by 0 bases, the J end by 1 base, with 10 bases between. The CDR3 loop spans 15 amino acids. This CDR3 is CASSLGWGRNTEAFF. In nucleotides, the CDR3 is TGTGCCAGCAGCTTGGGTTGGGGCAGGAACACTGAAGCTTTCTTT. Looking up the rest from reference TRBV5-6 and TRBJ1-1 gives the full variable domain: DAGVTQSPTHLIKTRGQQVTLRCSPKSGHDTVSWYQQALGQGPQFIFQYYEEEERQRGNFPDRFSGHQFPNYSSELNVNALLLGDSALYLCASSLGWGRNTEAFFGQGTRLTVV.

The J gene is TRBJ1-4, the V gene TRBV5-1, with D possibly matching TRBD1 (5 bases). The V end was cut by 4 bases, the J end by 2 bases, with 12 bases between. The CDR3 contains 15 residues. Per the germline V gene, CDR1 is SGHRS and CDR2 is YFSETQ. CDR3 bases: TGCGCCAGCAGCCCAACCGCAGGGACTAATGAAAAACTGTTTTTT. Protein: CASSPTAGTNEKLFF. Full variable domain (rest looked up from reference TRBV5-1 and TRBJ1-4): KAGVTQTPRYLIKTRGQQVTLSCSPISGHRSVSWYQQTPGQGLQFLFEYFSETQRNKGNFPGRFSGRQFSNSRSEMNVSTLELGDSALYLCASSPTAGTNEKLFFGSGTQLSVL.

The V gene is TRBV2, the J gene TRBJ2-3; 10 nucleotides line up with TRBD2. CDR1 is SNHLY and CDR2 is FYNNEI in the germline V gene. The ends lost 6 bases at V and 6 bases at J; junction bases unmatched: 9. The CDR3 consists of 15 residues. CDR3 nucleotides: TGTGCCAGCAGGGGAGCTAGCGGGAGACTGGATACGCAGTATTTT. Amino acids: CASRGASGRLDTQYF.

This chain joins TRBV27 and TRBJ1-1, with D perhaps matching TRBD1 (5 bases). From germline, CDR1 is MNHEY and CDR2 SMNVEV (reference sequence). Trimming removed 4 bases at V and 0 bases at J, with 12 bases between. The CDR3 is made up of 15 amino acids. The CDR3 here is CASSSTDRLNTEAFF. CDR3 DNA sequence: TGTGCCAGCAGTTCAACAGACAGATTGAACACTGAAGCTTTCTTT.

The V call is TRBV5-1, the J call TRBJ2-1, with 9 bases that match TRBD1. The ends lost 6 bases at V and 9 bases at J; junction bases unmatched: 13. Germline CDR1 reads SGHRS; CDR2 reads YFSETQ. The CDR3 is 15 amino acids. For the CDR3, the DNA is TGCGCCAGCATAAAGGGACAGGGACCCCGGAGTGAGCAGTTCTTC. It is translated as CASIKGQGPRSEQFF.

This clone was observed once. The CDR3 is CASSLRGKTEAFF. The DNA of the CDR3 is TGTGCCAGCAGCCTGCGAGGGAAAACTGAAGCTTTCTTT. This rearrangement joins TRBV7-2 to TRBJ1-1; D unclear. V was trimmed by 5 bases and J by 5 bases, leaving 12 bases between them. The CDR3 is made up of 13 amino acids. CDR1 is SGHTA, CDR2 FQGNSA, per germline.

The CDR3 reads CATSDQAGGVYNEQFF. The CDR3 coding sequence is TGTGCCACCAGTGACCAAGCGGGAGGGGTCTACAATGAGCAGTTCTTC. The gene calls are TRBV24-1 and TRBJ2-1; 10 bases match TRBD2. Germline V lookup: CDR1 KGHDR, CDR2 SFDVKD. This CDR3 has 16 amino acids. With 4 bases clipped from V and 3 bases from J, the junction kept 5 bases outside the gene matches.

The chain employs TRBV9 and TRBJ1-4; D gene ambiguous. V was cut by 2 bases and J by 7 bases, with 12 bases left in between. CDR3 length equals 14 residues. Germline V gene lookup returns CDR1 SGDLS and CDR2 YYNGEE. The CDR3 is CASSVSRGGEKLFF. DNA of the CDR3: TGTGCCAGCAGCGTGAGCCGCGGAGGTGAAAAACTGTTTTTT.

V is TRBV2 and J is TRBJ1-6; the D is unclear. In germline, CDR1 is SNHLY, CDR2 FYNNEI. Trimming cost V 4 bases and J 3 bases, with 4 bases left between them. The CDR3 runs 13 residues. In DNA, the CDR3 is TGTGCCAGCAGTGCCAGCTATAATTCACCCCTCCACTTT. Residues: CASSASYNSPLHF.

V gene TRBV6-5 combines with J gene TRBJ1-2; D might be TRBD1 (6 bases). This CDR3 is built from 13 residues. The V and J ends lost 5 bases and 1 base respectively, with 8 bases between them. CDR1 is MNHEY, CDR2 SVGAGI, per germline. The CDR3 bases are TGTGCCAGCAGTAAGGACAGTAACTATGGCTACACCTTC. It is translated as CASSKDSNYGYTF.

This CDR3 reads CASRWGQQSTEAFF. For the CDR3, the DNA is TGTGCCAGCCGTTGGGGACAGCAAAGCACTGAAGCTTTCTTT. The chain has TRBV27 and TRBJ1-1; TRBD1 matches at 7 bases. In germline, CDR1 is MNHEY, CDR2 SMNVEV (reference sequence). This CDR3 region has 14 residues. Trimming cost V 8 bases and J 4 bases; bases outside gene matches: 10.

CDR3 sequence reads: CASSLREAGELFF. CDR3 sequence (DNA): TGCGCCAGCAGCCTTCGGGAAGCCGGGGAGCTGTTTTTT. The rearrangement links TRBV5-1 to TRBJ2-2, with a possible D match to TRBD2 (5 bases). Germline CDR1 SGHRS, CDR2 YFSETQ. This CDR3 has 13 residues. With 4 bases removed from V and 6 bases from J, the gap between germline ends came to 10 bases.

This chain connects TRBV7-9 to TRBJ1-2; 7 bases map to TRBD1. Per germline, CDR1 SEHNR and CDR2 FQNEAQ (reference sequence). This CDR3 has 15 amino acids. With 3 bases clipped from V and 2 bases from J, the junction kept 6 bases outside the gene matches. Here the CDR3 reads CASSFAGTVNYGYTF. CDR3 nucleotide sequence: TGTGCCAGCAGCTTCGCCGGGACAGTCAACTATGGCTACACCTTC.

V is TRBV4-3 and J is TRBJ1-2, with 8 bases identical to TRBD1. Per germline, CDR1 LGHNA and CDR2 YSLEER. The CDR3 loop spans 17 amino acids. V was clipped by 0 bases and J by 6 bases; unmatched bases: 12. CDR3: CASSQDLWMAGGHGYTF. The CDR3 bases are TGCGCCAGCAGCCAAGATTTATGGATGGCAGGGGGCCATGGCTACACCTTC.

The rearrangement joins TRBV29-1 to TRBJ2-3, with 9 bases lining up with TRBD2. Trimming at V came to 4 bases and at J to 7 bases, leaving 6 bases not matched to a gene. Germline CDR1 SQVTM, CDR2 ANQGSEA. The CDR3 has 13 amino acids. CDR3 in DNA: TGCAGCGTTGGGACTAGCGTTGGAAATACGCAGTATTTT. Translated: CSVGTSVGNTQYF.

V and J are TRBV25-1 and TRBJ1-2, with 9 bases matching TRBD1. The CDR3 covers 13 residues. Germline assignment: CDR1 MGHDK and CDR2 SYGVNS. V gave up 6 bases and J gave up 4 bases; unmatched junction bases: 3. CDR3 sequence reads: CASRGGQGYGYTF. The CDR3 coding sequence is TGTGCCAGCAGGGGGGGACAGGGCTATGGCTACACCTTC.

The chain joins TRBV6-5 to TRBJ1-3; TRBD1 matches at 7 bases. After removal of 6 bases from V and 2 bases from J, the junction contained 7 bases not matched to a gene. Germline CDR1 MNHEY, CDR2 SVGAGI. CDR3 length: 15 amino acids. The CDR3: CASRKDRVTGNTIYF. The DNA of the CDR3 is TGTGCCAGCAGGAAAGACAGGGTGACTGGAAACACCATATATTTT.

In its sample, this clone was seen once. V is TRBV12-3 or TRBV12-4 and J is TRBJ1-5, with 9 nucleotides matching TRBD1. The trim removed 6 bases at V and 5 bases at J, leaving 2 bases unmatched. This CDR3 is built from 13 residues. The CDR3 region has the DNA TGTGCCAGCAGCTACAGGGGGCATCAGCCCCAGCATTTT. This translates into CASSYRGHQPQHF.